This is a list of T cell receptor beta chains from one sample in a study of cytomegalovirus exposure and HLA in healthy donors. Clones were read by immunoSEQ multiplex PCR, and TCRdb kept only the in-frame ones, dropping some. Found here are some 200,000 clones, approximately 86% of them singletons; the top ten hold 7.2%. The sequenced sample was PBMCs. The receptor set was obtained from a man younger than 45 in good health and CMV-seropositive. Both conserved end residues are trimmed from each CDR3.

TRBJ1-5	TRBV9	ASSGQGQVGQPQH
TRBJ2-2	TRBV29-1	SVDGTGGANGELF
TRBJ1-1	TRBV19	ASSIELGTEAF
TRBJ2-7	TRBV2	ASSDGGLSYEQY
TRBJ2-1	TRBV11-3	ASSPGQGPDDEQF
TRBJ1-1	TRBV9	ASSRRSGRDTEAF
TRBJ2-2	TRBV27	ASSLVTGAGTGELF
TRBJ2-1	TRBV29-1	SVEFVPYNEQF
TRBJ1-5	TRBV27	ASTSYPGQGLY
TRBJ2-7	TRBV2	ASSPSLRQSPYEQY
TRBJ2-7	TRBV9	ASSVGGSGGYYEQY
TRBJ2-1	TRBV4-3	ASSRWDSSINEQF
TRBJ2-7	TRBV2	ASSSPGTRTRYEQY
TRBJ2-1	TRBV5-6	ASSLGSSGYNEQF
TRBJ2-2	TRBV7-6	ASSLGQPNTGELF
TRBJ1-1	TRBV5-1	ASSSQGKDYLVEAF
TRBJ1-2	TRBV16	ASTSTVNYGYT
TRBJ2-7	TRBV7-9	ASSLGERGYEQY
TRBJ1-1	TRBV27	ASSPVPGTANTEAF
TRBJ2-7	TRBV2	ASRRQGGEQY